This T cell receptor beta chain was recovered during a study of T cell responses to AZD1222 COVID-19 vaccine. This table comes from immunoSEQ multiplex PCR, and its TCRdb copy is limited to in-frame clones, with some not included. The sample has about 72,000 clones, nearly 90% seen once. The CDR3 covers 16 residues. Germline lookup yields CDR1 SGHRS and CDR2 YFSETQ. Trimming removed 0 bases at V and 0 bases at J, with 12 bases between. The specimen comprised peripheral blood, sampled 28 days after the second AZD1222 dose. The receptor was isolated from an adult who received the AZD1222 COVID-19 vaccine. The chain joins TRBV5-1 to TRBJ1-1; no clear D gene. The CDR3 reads CASSLVSGTMNTEAFF. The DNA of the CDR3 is TGCGCCAGCAGCTTGGTCAGCGGAACCATGAACACTGAAGCTTTCTTT.